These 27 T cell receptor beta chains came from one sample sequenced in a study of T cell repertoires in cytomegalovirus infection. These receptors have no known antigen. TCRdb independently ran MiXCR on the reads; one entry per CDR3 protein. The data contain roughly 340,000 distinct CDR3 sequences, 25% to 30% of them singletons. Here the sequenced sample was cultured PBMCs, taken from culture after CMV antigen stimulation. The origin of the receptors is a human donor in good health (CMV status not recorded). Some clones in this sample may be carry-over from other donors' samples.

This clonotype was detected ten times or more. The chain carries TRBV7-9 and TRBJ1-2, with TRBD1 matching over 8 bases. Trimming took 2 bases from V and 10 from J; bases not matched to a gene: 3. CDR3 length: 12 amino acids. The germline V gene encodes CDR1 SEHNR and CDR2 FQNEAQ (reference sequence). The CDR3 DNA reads TGTGCCAGCAGCTTACCGACAGGGGACTACACCTTC. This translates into CASSLPTGDYTF.

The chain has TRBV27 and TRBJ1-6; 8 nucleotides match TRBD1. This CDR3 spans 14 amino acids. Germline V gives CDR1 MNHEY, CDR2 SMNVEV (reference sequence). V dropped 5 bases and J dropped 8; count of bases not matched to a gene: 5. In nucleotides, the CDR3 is TGTGCCAGCAGTACGTCAGGGGGCTATTCACCCCTCCACTTT. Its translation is CASSTSGGYSPLHF.

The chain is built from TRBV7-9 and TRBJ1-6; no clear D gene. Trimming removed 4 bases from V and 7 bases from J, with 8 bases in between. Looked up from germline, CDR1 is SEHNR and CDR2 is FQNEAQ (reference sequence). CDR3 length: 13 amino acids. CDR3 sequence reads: CASSSGRNSPLHF. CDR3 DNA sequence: TGTGCCAGCAGCTCGGGGAGGAATTCACCCCTCCACTTT.

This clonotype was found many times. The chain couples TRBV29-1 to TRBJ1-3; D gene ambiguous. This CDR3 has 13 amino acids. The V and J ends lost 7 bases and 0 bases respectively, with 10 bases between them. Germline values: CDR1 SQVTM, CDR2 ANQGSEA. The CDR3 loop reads CSGFSASGNTIYF. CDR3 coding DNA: TGCAGCGGATTCAGTGCCTCTGGAAACACCATATATTTT.

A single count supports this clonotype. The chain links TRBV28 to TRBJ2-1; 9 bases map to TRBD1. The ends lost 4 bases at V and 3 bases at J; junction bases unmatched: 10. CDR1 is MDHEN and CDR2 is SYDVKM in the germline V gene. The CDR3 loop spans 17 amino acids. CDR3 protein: CASSSPGGDRVYNEQFF. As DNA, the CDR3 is TGTGCCAGCAGTTCGCCCGGAGGGGACAGGGTCTACAATGAGCAGTTCTTC.

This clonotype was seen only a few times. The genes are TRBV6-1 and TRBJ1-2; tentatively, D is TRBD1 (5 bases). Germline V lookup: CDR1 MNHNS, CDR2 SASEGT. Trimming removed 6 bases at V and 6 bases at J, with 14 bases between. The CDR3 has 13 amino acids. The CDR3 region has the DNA TGTGCCAGCAGGGAGATCTCAGGGAATGGCTACACCTTC. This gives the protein CASREISGNGYTF.

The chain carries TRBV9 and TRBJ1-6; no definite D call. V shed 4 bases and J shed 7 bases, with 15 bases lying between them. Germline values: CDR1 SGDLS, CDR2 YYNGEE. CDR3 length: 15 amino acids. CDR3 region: CASSPSWGGNSPLHF. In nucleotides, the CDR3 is TGTGCCAGCAGCCCGAGTTGGGGAGGGAATTCACCCCTCCACTTT.

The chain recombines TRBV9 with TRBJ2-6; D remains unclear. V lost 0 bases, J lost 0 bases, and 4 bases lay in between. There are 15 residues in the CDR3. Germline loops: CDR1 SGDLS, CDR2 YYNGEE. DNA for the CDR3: TGTGCCAGCAGCGTAGTAAGCTCTGGGGCCAACGTCCTGACTTTC. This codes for CASSVVSSGANVLTF.

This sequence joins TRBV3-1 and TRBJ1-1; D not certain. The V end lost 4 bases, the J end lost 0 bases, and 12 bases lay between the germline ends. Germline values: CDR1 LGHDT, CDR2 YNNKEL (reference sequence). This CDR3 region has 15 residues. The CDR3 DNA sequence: TGTGCCAGCAGCCGTTCAGGACGGTTGAACACTGAAGCTTTCTTT. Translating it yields CASSRSGRLNTEAFF.

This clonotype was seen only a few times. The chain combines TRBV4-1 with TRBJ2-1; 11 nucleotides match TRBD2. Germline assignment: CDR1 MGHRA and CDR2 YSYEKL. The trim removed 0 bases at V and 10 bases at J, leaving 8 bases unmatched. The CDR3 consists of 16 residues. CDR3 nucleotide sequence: TGCGCCAGCAGCCAAGATAGCGGGAGGGCGAGAAAGGAGCAGTTCTTC. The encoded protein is CASSQDSGRARKEQFF.

The CDR3 DNA sequence: TGTGCCAGCAGTTGGGGTATCACTGAAGCTTTCTTT. Amino acid sequence: CASSWGITEAFF. V and J are TRBV6-2 or TRBV6-3 and TRBJ1-1; D not certain. CDR1 and CDR2 from the germline V gene are MNHEY and SVGEGT. The CDR3 runs to 12 residues. The V end lost 4 bases, the J end lost 4 bases, and 7 bases lay between the germline ends.

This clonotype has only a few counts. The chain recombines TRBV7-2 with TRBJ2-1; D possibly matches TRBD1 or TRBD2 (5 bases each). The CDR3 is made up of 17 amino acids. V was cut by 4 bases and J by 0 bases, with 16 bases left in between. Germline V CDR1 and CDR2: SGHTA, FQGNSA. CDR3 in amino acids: CASSWRGVGGSYNEQFF. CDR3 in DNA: TGTGCCAGCAGCTGGCGAGGGGTTGGAGGCTCCTACAATGAGCAGTTCTTC.

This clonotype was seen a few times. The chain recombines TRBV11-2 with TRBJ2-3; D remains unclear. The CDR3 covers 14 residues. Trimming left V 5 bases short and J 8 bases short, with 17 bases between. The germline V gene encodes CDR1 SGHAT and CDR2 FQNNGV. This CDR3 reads CASSEPPRSATQYF. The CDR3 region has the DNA TGTGCCAGCAGCGAACCCCCCCGCAGCGCTACGCAGTATTTT.

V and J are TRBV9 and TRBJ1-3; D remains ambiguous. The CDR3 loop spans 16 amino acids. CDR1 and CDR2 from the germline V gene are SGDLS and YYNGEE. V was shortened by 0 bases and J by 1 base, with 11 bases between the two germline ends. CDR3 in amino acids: CASSVASQLSGNTIYF. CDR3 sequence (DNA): TGTGCCAGCAGCGTAGCGAGCCAGCTGTCTGGAAACACCATATATTTT.

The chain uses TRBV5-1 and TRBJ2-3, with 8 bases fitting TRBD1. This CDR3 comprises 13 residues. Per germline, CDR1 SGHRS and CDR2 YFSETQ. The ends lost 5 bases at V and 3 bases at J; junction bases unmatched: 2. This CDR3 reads CASSRTGTDTQYF. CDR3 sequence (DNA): TGCGCCAGCAGTCGGACAGGGACAGATACGCAGTATTTT.

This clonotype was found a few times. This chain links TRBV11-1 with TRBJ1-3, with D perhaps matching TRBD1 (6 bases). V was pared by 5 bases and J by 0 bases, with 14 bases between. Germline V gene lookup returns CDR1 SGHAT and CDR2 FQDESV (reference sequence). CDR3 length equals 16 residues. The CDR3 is CASSKDSLISGNTIYF. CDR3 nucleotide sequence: TGTGCCAGCAGCAAGGACAGTCTAATCTCTGGAAACACCATATATTTT.

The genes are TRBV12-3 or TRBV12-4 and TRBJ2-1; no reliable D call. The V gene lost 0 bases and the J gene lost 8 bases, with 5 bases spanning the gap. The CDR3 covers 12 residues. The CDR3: CASSLAAYEQFF. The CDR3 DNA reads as TGTGCCAGCAGTTTAGCCGCCTATGAGCAGTTCTTC.

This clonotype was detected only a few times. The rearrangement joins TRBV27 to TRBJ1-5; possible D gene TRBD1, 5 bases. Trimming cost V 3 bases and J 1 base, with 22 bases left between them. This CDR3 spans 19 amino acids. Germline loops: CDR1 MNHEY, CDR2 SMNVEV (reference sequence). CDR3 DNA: TGTGCCAGCAGTTTGGGGGGTCGAACAAGGGGTAGGAGCAATCAGCCCCAGCATTTT. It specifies CASSLGGRTRGRSNQPQHF.

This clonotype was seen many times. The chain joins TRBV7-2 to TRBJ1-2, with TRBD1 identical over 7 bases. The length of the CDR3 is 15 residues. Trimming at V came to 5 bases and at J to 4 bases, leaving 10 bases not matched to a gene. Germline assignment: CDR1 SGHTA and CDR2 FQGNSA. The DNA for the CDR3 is TGTGCCAGCAGCCAGACCTCAGGGGGGGGCTATGGCTACACCTTC. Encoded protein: CASSQTSGGGYGYTF.

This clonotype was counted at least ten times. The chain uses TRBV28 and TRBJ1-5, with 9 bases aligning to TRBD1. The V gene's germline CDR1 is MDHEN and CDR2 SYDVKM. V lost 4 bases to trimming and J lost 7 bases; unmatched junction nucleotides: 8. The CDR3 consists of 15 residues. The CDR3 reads CASSSSGTGYQPQHF. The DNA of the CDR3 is TGTGCCAGCAGTTCCTCCGGGACAGGGTACCAGCCCCAGCATTTT.

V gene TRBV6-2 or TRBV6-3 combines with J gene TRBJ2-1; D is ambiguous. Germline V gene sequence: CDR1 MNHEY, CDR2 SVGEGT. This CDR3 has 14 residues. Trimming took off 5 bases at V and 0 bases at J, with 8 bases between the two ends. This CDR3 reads CASSRQASYNEQFF. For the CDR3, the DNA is TGTGCCAGCAGTCGACAAGCCTCCTACAATGAGCAGTTCTTC.

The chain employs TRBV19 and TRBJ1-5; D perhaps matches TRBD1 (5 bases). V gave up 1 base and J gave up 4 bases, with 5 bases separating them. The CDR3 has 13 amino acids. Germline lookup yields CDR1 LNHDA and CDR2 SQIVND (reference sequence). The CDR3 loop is CASSIAGNQPQHF. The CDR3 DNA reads TGTGCCAGTAGTATAGCAGGGAATCAGCCCCAGCATTTT. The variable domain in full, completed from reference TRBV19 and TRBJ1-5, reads DGGITQSPKYLFRKEGQNVTLSCEQNLNHDAMYWYRQDPGQGLRLIYYSQIVNDFQKGDIAEGYSVSREKKESFPLTVTSAQKNPTAFYLCASSIAGNQPQHFGDGTRLSIL.

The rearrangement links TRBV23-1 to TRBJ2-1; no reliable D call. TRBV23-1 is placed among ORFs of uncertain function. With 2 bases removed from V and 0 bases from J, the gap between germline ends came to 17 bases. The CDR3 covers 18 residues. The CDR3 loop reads CASSQELPSSSSYNEQFF. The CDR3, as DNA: TGCGCCAGCAGTCAAGAGCTGCCTTCTTCTAGCTCCTACAATGAGCAGTTCTTC.

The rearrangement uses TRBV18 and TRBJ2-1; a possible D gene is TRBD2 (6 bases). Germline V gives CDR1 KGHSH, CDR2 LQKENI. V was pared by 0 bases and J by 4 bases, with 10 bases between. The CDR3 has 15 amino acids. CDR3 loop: CASSPPRGGYNEQFF. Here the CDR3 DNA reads TGTGCCAGCTCACCACCCCGGGGAGGTTACAATGAGCAGTTCTTC. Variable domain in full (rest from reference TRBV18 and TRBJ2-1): NAGVMQNPRHLVRRRGQEARLRCSPMKGHSHVYWYRQLPEEGLKFMVYLQKENIIDESGMPKERFSAEFPKEGPSILRIQQVVRGDSAAYFCASSPPRGGYNEQFFGPGTRLTVL.

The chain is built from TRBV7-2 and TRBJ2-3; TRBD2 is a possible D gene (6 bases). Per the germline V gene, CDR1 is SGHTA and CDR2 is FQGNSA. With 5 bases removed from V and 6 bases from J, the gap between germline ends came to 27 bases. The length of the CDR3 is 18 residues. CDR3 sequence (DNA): TGTGCCAGCAGCACCCCAGACTTAGTCTACCGGGGGTCCGATACGCAGTATTTT. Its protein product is CASSTPDLVYRGSDTQYF. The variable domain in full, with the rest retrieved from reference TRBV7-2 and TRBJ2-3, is GAGVSQSPSNKVTEKGKDVELRCDPISGHTALYWYRQSLGQGLEFLIYFQGNSAPDKSGLPSDRFSAERTGGSVSTLTIQRTQQEDSAVYLCASSTPDLVYRGSDTQYFGPGTRLTVL.

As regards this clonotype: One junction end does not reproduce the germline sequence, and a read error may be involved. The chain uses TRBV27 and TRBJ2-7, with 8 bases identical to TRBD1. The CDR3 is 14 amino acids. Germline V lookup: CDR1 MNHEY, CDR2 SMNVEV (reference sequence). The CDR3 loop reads CANSLSRGLGEQYF. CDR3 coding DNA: TGTGCCAACAGTTTATCCAGGGGGCTGGGAGAGCAGTACTTC.

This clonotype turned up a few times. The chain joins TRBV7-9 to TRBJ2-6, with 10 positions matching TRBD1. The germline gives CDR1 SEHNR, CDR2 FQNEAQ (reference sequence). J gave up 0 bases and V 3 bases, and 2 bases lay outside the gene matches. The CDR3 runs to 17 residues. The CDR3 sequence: CASSFGTGASGANVLTF. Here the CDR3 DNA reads TGTGCCAGCAGCTTCGGGACAGGGGCCTCTGGGGCCAACGTCCTGACTTTC.